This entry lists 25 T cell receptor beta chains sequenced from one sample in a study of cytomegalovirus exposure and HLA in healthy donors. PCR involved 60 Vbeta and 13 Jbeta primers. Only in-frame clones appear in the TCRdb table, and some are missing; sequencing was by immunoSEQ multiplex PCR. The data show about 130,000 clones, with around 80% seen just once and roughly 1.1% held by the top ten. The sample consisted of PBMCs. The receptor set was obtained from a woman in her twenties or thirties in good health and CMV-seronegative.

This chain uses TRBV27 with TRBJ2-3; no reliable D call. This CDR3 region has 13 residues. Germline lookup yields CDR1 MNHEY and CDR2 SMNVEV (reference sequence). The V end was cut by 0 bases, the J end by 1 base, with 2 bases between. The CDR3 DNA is TGTGCCAGCAGTTTATCCGGCACAGATACGCAGTATTTT. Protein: CASSLSGTDTQYF.

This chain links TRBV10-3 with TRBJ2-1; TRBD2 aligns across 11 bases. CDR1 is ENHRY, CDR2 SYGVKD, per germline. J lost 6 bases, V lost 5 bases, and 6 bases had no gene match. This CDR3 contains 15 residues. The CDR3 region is CAISSTGTSGNEQFF. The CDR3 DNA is TGTGCCATCAGTAGTACCGGGACTAGCGGCAATGAGCAGTTCTTC.

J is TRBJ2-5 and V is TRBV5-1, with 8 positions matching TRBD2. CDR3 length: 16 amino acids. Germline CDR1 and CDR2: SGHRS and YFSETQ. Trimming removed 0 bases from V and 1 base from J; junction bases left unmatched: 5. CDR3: CASSLAGGNVQETQYF. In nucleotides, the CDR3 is TGCGCCAGCAGCTTGGCGGGAGGGAACGTCCAAGAGACCCAGTACTTC.

CDR3 residues: CASSSLARMNTEAFF. DNA for the CDR3: TGTGCCAGCAGCTCTCTGGCAAGAATGAACACTGAAGCTTTCTTT. The chain is built from TRBV7-8 and TRBJ1-1; D unclear. V was trimmed by 4 bases and J by 0 bases, leaving 12 bases between them. CDR1 and CDR2 (germline): SGHVS, FQNEAQ. The CDR3 is 15 residues long.

The CDR3 protein is CASSLVITGLAPETQYF. The CDR3 DNA follows: TGTGCCAGCAGCTTAGTCATAACGGGACTAGCTCCGGAGACCCAGTACTTC. The chain is built from TRBV11-2 and TRBJ2-5; the match to TRBD2 covers 9 bases. This CDR3 comprises 17 residues. V lost 1 base and J lost 5; bases outside the gene matches: 11. The V gene's germline CDR1 is SGHAT and CDR2 FQNNGV.

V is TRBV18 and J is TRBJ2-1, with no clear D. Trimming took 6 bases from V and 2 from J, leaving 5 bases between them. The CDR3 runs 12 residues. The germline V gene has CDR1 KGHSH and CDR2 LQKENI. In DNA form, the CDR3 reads TGTGCCAGCTCCCCTACCTACAATGAGCAGTTCTTC. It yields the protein CASSPTYNEQFF.

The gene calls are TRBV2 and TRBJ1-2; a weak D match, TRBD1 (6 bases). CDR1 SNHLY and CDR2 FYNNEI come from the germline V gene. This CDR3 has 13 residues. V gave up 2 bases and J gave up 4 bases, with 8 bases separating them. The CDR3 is CASSERQVYGYTF. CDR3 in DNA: TGTGCCAGCAGTGAAAGACAGGTCTATGGCTACACCTTC. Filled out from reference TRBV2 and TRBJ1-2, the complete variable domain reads EPEVTQTPSHQVTQMGQEVILRCVPISNHLYFYWYRQILGQKVEFLVSFYNNEISEKSEIFDDQFSVERPDGSNFTLKIRSTKLEDSAMYFCASSERQVYGYTFGSGTRLTVV.

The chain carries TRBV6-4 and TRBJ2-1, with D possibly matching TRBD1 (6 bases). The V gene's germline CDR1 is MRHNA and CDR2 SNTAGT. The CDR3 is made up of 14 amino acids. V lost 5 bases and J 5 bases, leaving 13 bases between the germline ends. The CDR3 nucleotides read TGTGCCAGCAGTCCCAGTGGGGGCGACAATGAGCAGTTCTTC. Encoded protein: CASSPSGGDNEQFF.

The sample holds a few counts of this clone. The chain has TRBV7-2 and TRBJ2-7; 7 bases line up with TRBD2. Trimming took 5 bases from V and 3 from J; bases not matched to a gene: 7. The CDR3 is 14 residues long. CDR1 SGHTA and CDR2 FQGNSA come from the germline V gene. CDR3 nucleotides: TGTGCCAGCAGCCAAAGCCTAGCGGACTACGAGCAGTACTTC. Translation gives CASSQSLADYEQYF.

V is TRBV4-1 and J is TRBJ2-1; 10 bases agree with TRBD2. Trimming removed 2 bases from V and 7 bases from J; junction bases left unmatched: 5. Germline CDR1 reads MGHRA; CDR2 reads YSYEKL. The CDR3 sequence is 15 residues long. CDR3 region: CASSQRTSGLNEQFF. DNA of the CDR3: TGCGCCAGCAGCCAAAGGACTAGCGGTTTAAATGAGCAGTTCTTC.

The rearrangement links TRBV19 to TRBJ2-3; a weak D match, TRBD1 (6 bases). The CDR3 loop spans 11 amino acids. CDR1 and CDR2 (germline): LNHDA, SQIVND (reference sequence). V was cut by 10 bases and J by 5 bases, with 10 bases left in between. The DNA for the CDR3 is TGTGCCACAAAGGGGGTAGATACGCAGTATTTT. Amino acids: CATKGVDTQYF.

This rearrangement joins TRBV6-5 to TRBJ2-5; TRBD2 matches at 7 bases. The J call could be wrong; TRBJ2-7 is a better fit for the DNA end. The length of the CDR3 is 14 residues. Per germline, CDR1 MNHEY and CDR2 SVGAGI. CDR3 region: CASSQRGPYYEQYF. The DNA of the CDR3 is TGTGCCAGCAGCCAGCGGGGCCCATACTACGAGCAGTACTTC.

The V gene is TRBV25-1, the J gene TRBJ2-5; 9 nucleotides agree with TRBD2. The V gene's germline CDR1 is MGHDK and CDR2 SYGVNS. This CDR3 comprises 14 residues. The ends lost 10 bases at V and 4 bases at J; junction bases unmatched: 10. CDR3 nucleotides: TGTGCCACCGAGGGTAGCGGGGGATTAGAGACCCAGTACTTC. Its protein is CATEGSGGLETQYF. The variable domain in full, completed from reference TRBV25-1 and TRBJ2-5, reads EADIYQTPRYLVIGTGKKITLECSQTMGHDKMYWYQQDPGMELHLIHYSYGVNSTEKGDLSSESTVSRIRTEHFPLTLESARPSHTSQYLCATEGSGGLETQYFGPGTRLLVL.

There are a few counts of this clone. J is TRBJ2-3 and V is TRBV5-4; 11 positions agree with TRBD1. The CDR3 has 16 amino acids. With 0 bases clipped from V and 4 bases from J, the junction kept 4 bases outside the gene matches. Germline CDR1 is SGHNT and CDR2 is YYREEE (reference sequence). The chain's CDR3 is CASSLGTGGRADTQYF. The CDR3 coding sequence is TGTGCCAGCAGCTTGGGGACAGGGGGCAGGGCAGATACGCAGTATTTT.

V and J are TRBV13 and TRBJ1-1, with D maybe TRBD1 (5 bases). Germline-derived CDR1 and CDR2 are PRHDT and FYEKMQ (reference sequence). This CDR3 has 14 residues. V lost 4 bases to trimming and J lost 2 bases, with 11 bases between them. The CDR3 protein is CASSYAGFNTEAFF. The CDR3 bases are TGTGCCAGCAGCTACGCAGGGTTTAACACTGAAGCTTTCTTT.

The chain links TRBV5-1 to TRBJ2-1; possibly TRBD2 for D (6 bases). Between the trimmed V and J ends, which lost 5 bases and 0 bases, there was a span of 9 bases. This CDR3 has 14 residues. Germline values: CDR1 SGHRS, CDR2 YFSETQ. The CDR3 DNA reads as TGCGCCAGCAGGAACGGGAGCTCCTACAATGAGCAGTTCTTC. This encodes CASRNGSSYNEQFF. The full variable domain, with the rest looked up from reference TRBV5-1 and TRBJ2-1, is KAGVTQTPRYLIKTRGQQVTLSCSPISGHRSVSWYQQTPGQGLQFLFEYFSETQRNKGNFPGRFSGRQFSNSRSEMNVSTLELGDSALYLCASRNGSSYNEQFFGPGTRLTVL.

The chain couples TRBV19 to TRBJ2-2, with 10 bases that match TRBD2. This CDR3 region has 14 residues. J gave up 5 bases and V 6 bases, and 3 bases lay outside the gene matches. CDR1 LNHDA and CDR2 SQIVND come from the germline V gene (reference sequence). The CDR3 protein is CASSRTSGTGELFF. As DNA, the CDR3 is TGTGCCAGTAGCCGGACTAGCGGAACCGGGGAGCTGTTTTTT. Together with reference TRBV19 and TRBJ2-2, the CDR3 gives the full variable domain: DGGITQSPKYLFRKEGQNVTLSCEQNLNHDAMYWYRQDPGQGLRLIYYSQIVNDFQKGDIAEGYSVSREKKESFPLTVTSAQKNPTAFYLCASSRTSGTGELFFGEGSRLTVL.

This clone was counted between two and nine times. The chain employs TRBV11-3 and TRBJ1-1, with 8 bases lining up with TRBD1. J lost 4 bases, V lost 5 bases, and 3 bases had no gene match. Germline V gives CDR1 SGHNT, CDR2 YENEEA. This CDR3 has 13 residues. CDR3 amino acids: CASSPGQGTEAFF. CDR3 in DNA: TGTGCCAGCAGCCCCGGACAGGGCACTGAAGCTTTCTTT.

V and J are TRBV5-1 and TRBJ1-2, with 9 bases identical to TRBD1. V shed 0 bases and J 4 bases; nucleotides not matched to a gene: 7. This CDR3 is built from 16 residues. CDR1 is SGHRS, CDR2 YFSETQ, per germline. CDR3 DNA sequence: TGCGCCAGCAGCTTGGATGGGACAGGGATACCCTATGGCTACACCTTC. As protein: CASSLDGTGIPYGYTF.

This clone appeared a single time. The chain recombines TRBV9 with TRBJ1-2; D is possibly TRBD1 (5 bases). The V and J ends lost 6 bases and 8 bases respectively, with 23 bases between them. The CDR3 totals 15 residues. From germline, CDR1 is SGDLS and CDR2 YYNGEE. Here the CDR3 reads CASMGLTEGPGGYTF. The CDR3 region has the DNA TGTGCCAGCATGGGCCTTACGGAGGGTCCAGGGGGCTACACCTTC.

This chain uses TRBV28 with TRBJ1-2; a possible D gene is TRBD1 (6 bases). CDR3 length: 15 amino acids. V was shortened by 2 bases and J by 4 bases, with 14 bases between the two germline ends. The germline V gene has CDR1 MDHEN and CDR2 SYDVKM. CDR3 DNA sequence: TGTGCCAGCAGTTTAATCCCGGACAGTTTCTATGGCTACACCTTC. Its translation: CASSLIPDSFYGYTF.

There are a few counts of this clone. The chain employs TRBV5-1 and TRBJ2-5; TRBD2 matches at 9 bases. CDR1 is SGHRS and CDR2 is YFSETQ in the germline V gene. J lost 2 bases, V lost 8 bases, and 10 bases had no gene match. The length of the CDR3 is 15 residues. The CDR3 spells CASTAGGTAQETQYF. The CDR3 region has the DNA TGCGCCAGTACGGCGGGAGGGACAGCACAAGAGACCCAGTACTTC.

CDR3 sequence reads: CASSYRGAPDTQYF. The DNA of the CDR3 is TGTGCCAGCAGTTACCGGGGGGCCCCAGATACGCAGTATTTT. V is TRBV6-6 and J is TRBJ2-3; D is possibly TRBD2 (7 bases). The V and J ends lost 2 bases and 4 bases respectively, with 10 bases between them. The CDR3 totals 14 residues. Germline-derived CDR1 and CDR2 are MNHNY and SVGAGI (reference sequence).

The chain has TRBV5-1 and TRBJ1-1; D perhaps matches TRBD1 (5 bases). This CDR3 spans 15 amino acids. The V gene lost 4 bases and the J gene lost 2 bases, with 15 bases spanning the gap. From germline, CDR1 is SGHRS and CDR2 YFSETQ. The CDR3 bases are TGCGCCAGCAGCCCCCGCGGAGGGGAAAACACTGAAGCTTTCTTT. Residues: CASSPRGGENTEAFF.

The CDR3 coding sequence is TGTGCCAGCAGCTCGGGCCGGACAGGGGCAGGTCAGCCCCAGCATTTT. Translation: CASSSGRTGAGQPQHF. The rearrangement joins TRBV4-2 to TRBJ1-5, with 9 bases that match TRBD1. Losses at the gene ends were 5 bases for V and 6 bases for J; bases not matched to a gene: 11. The germline V gene encodes CDR1 LGHNA and CDR2 YNFKEQ. This CDR3 spans 16 amino acids.